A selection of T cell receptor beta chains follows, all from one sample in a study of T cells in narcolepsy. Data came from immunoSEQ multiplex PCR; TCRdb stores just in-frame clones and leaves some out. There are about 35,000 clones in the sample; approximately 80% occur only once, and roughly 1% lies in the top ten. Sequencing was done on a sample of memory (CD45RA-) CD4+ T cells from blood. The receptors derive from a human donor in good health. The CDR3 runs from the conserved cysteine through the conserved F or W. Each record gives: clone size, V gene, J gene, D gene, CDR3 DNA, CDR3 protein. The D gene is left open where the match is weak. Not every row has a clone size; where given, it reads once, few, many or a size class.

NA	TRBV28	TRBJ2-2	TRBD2	TGTGCCAGCAGTTGGAGACCGGGAGGGCACGGCGGGGAGCTGTTTTTT	CASSWRPGGHGGELFF
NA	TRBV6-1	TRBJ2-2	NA	TGTGCCATCCGACTAGGCGGGGTCACCGGGGAGCTGTTTTTT	CAIRLGGVTGELFF
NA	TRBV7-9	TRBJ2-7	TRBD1	TGTGCCAGCAGCCTGACCGGGACAGGGAGGACGGCGCAGTACTTC	CASSLTGTGRTAQYF
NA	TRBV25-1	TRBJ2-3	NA	TGTGCCAGCAGTCTGGTTAGCGCAGGTACGCAGTATTTT	CASSLVSAGTQYF
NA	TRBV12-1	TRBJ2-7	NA	TGTGCCAGCAGCTTTACAAAATACGAGCAGTACTTC	CASSFTKYEQYF
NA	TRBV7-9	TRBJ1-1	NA	TGTGCCAGCAGCTTACCGCTGGAGCCCGACGCTGGGGCTGAAGCTTTCTTT	CASSLPLEPDAGAEAFF
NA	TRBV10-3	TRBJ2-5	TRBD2	TGTGCCATCAGTGGAGCGGCTAGCGGGGGGAAGCAAGAGACCCAGTACTTC	CAISGAASGGKQETQYF
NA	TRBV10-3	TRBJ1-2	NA	TGTGCCATCAGTGAGCTCGAGGGGGGTGGCTACACCTTC	CAISELEGGGYTF
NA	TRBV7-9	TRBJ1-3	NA	TGTGCCAGCAGCCCAGGGTCTGGAAACACCATATATTTT	CASSPGSGNTIYF
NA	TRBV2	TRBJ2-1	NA	TGTGCCAGCAGTGAGGATAGGGTCCTCAATGAGCAGTTCTTC	CASSEDRVLNEQFF
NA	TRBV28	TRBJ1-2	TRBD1	TGTGCCAGCACGACCGGGACAGGCACAATCTATGGCTACACCTTC	CASTTGTGTIYGYTF
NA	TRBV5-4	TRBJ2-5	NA	TGTGCCAGCAGCTCCGTGGGGGGGCAGGAGACCCAGTACTTC	CASSSVGGQETQYF
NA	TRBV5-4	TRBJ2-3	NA	TGTGCCAGCAGCTTGGCGGGGGCGGATACGCAGTATTTT	CASSLAGADTQYF
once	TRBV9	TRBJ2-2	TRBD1	TGTGCCAGCAGCGTCCAGGGGGCGTCTACTCCCGGGGAGCTGTTTTTT	CASSVQGASTPGELFF
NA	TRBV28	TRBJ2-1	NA	TGTGCCAGCAGTTTGGGGGGGCAGGGAAGGGCAAATGAGCAGTTCTTC	CASSLGGQGRANEQFF
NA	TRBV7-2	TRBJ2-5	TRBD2	TGTGCCAGCAGCCCTCAAAGCGGGAGATTAGAGACCCAGTACTTC	CASSPQSGRLETQYF
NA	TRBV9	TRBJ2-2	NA	TGTGCCAGCAGCGTAGCGCTCGGCTCCACCGGGGAGCTGTTTTTT	CASSVALGSTGELFF
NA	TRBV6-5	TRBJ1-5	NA	TGTGCCAGCAGTTATCTCTGTGGAGGGGAGGAGCAGCCCCAGCATTTT	CASSYLCGGEEQPQHF
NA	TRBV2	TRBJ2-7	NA	TGTGCCAGCAGCGAAGGCCTAGGGAGCGAACCCTATTACTTC	CASSEGLGSEPYYF
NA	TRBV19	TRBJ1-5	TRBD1	TGTGCCACCACCAGGGACAGGGCAAGCAATCAGCCCCAGCATTTT	CATTRDRASNQPQHF
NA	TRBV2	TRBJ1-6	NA	TGTGCCAGCAGTGAAGGACCCGGGAATTCACCCCTCCACTTT	CASSEGPGNSPLHF
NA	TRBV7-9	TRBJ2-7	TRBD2	TGTGCCAGCAGCCCGCGGGGGGGGCTCTTCGAGCAGTACTTC	CASSPRGGLFEQYF
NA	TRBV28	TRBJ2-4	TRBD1	TGTGCCAGCAGTCCAACCGGGACAGGGGGCAACATTCAGTACTTC	CASSPTGTGGNIQYF
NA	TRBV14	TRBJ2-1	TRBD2	TGTGCCAGCAGCCAAGATTGGCTGGGGCGGGAGGGCTGGAATGAGCAGTTCTTC	CASSQDWLGREGWNEQFF
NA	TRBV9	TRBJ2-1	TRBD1	TGTGCCAGCAGCCCCCGGACAGGAACCTACAATGAGCAGTTCTTC	CASSPRTGTYNEQFF
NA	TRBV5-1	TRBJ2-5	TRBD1	TGCGCCAGCAGCTTGGGGTCCGGGACAGGGATACTAGGGGAGCAGTACTTC	CASSLGSGTGILGEQYF
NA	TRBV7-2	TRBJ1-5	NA	TGTGCCAGCAGCTTAGGTTGGGTCAGTCAGCCCCAGCATTTT	CASSLGWVSQPQHF
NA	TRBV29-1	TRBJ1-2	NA	TGCAGCGGCGGTTTGAATAGCTATGGCTACACCTTC	CSGGLNSYGYTF
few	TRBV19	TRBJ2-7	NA	TGTGCCAGTAGTATAGTCCTAGGTGCCTACGAGCAGTACTTC	CASSIVLGAYEQYF
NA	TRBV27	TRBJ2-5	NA	TGTGCCAGCAAGGGGCGGGAGACCCAGTACTTC	CASKGRETQYF
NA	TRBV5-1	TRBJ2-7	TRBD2	TGCGCCAGCAGCCCCCTAGGCCGGGGGGGGGCCTACGAGCAGTACTTC	CASSPLGRGGAYEQYF
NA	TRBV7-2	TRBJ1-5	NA	TGTGCCAGCAACAGTGGGAGGGCTCAGCCCCAGCATTTT	CASNSGRAQPQHF
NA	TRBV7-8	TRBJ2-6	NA	TGTGCCAGCAGCATAAGATTTACAGGTCCTCGGGCCAACGTCCTGACTTTC	CASSIRFTGPRANVLTF
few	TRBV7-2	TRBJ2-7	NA	TGTGCCAGCAGCTTAGCGGTGACAGACTATGGGGACTACGAGCAGTACTTC	CASSLAVTDYGDYEQYF
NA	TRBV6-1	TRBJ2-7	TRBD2	TGTGCCAGCACCGCCGGGACTAGCGGCTACGAGCAGTACTTC	CASTAGTSGYEQYF
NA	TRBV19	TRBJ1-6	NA	TGTGCCAGTAGTACCCGGGACCCACCCCTCCACTTT	CASSTRDPPLHF
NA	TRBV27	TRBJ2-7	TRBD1	TGTGCCAGCAGCAATTTACCCAGGGGGATGAACGAGCAGTACTTC	CASSNLPRGMNEQYF
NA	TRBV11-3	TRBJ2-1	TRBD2	TGTGCCAGCAGCCCCCGAGTAGCGGGATACAATGAGCAGTTCTTC	CASSPRVAGYNEQFF
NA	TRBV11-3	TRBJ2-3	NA	TGTGCCAGCAGGGCGGGGAACACAGATACGCAGTATTTT	CASRAGNTDTQYF
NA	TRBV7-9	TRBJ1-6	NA	TGTGCCAGCAGCTTAGGGAATTACAATTCACCCCTCCACTTT	CASSLGNYNSPLHF
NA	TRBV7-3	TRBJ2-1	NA	TGTGCCAGCAGCTCCCCCGGGGCGGTTGAGCAGTTCTTC	CASSSPGAVEQFF
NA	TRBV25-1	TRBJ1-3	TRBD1	TGTGCCAGCAGTGACGGGGGACAGGGACTTCACTCTGGAAACACCATATATTTT	CASSDGGQGLHSGNTIYF
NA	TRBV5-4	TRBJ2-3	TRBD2	TGTGCCAGCCACACTAGCGGGACGCATACGCAGTATTTT	CASHTSGTHTQYF
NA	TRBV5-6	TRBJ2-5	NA	TGTGCCAGCAGCTTACCCGGGTTCCTCCAAGAGACCCAGTACTTC	CASSLPGFLQETQYF
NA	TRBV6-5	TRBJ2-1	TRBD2	TGTGCCAGCAGTCAGGTGTGGGCGGGGGGTGGTGAGCAGTTCTTC	CASSQVWAGGGEQFF
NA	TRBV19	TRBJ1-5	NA	TGTGCCAGTAGTATAGGGGTTTTGAATCAGCCCCAGCATTTT	CASSIGVLNQPQHF
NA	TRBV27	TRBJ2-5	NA	TGTGCCAGCAGTTTAAGTGGGCAGGGCCAAGAGACCCAGTACTTC	CASSLSGQGQETQYF
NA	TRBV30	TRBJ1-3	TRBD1	TGTGCCTGGAGTGTATGGGGGACAGGGATAGGAAACACCATATATTTT	CAWSVWGTGIGNTIYF